Following are 20 T cell receptor beta chains from one sample sequenced in a study of sequential checkpoint blockade in melanoma. Produced via immunoSEQ multiplex PCR; TCRdb's table is partial and in-frame only. This table has under 20,000 clones, less than 30% appearing once. Documented treatment: randomized to nivolumab then ipilimumab (arm A) or the reverse (arm B). The starting material was tumor tissue (inferred from file names), obtained from a patient given nivolumab and ipilimumab in sequence. These receptor sequences come from a human donor with melanoma.

The chain links TRBV9 to TRBJ2-2; 7 positions match TRBD1. The ends lost 3 bases at V and 7 bases at J; junction bases unmatched: 3. This CDR3 contains 13 residues. CDR1 and CDR2 from the germline V gene are SGDLS and YYNGEE. CDR3 region: CASSGQGYGELFF. In DNA form, the CDR3 reads TGTGCCAGCAGCGGACAGGGCTACGGGGAGCTGTTTTTT.

This chain uses TRBV19 with TRBJ1-6; possible D gene TRBD1, 6 bases. The CDR3 is 17 amino acids. Germline V lookup: CDR1 LNHDA, CDR2 SQIVND (reference sequence). The germline V and J ends were trimmed by 1 base and 9 bases, with 19 bases remaining between them. The CDR3 region is CASSIVGGQGITSPLHF. The DNA of the CDR3 is TGTGCCAGTAGTATAGTCGGGGGGCAGGGGATTACTTCACCCCTCCACTTT. Full variable domain (rest looked up from reference TRBV19 and TRBJ1-6): DGGITQSPKYLFRKEGQNVTLSCEQNLNHDAMYWYRQDPGQGLRLIYYSQIVNDFQKGDIAEGYSVSREKKESFPLTVTSAQKNPTAFYLCASSIVGGQGITSPLHFGNGTRLTVT.

The rearrangement links TRBV5-1 to TRBJ2-1; D not certain. CDR3 length equals 14 residues. CDR1 and CDR2 from the germline V gene are SGHRS and YFSETQ. V dropped 5 bases and J dropped 3 bases, with 12 bases sitting between them. The CDR3 nucleotides are TGCGCCAGCAGTACCGCTAAAAACTACAATGAGCAGTTCTTC. As protein: CASSTAKNYNEQFF.

The chain uses TRBV30 and TRBJ2-1, with D unresolved. V lost 4 bases and J lost 7, with 11 bases in between. This CDR3 contains 12 residues. The germline gives CDR1 GTSNPN, CDR2 SVGIG (reference sequence). The CDR3 sequence is CAWTPLWNEQFF. The CDR3 region has the DNA TGTGCCTGGACGCCCCTCTGGAATGAGCAGTTCTTC.

This clone has ten or more counts. This chain connects TRBV11-3 to TRBJ1-2; TRBD1 might be the D (6 bases). V was cut by 5 bases and J by 6 bases, with 16 bases left in between. CDR3 length equals 14 residues. Germline CDR1 SGHNT, CDR2 YENEEA. The CDR3 loop is CASSPGTRGDGYTF. The DNA of the CDR3 is TGTGCCAGCAGCCCCGGGACAAGAGGCGATGGCTACACCTTC.

This chain uses TRBV5-1 with TRBJ2-3; 9 positions match TRBD2. Germline V gene data show CDR1 as SGHRS and CDR2 as YFSETQ. Trimming removed 5 bases from V and 7 bases from J; junction bases left unmatched: 14. The CDR3 is made up of 16 amino acids. CDR3 in amino acids: CASRFPLRAGGYTQYF. CDR3 DNA sequence: TGCGCCAGCAGGTTCCCCTTAAGAGCGGGGGGATATACGCAGTATTTT.

This clone was counted many times. The genes are TRBV11-3 and TRBJ1-1; D gene ambiguous. Trimming pared 3 bases from V and 1 base from J, leaving 15 bases between. The CDR3 contains 16 residues. CDR1 is SGHNT and CDR2 is YENEEA in the germline V gene. The CDR3 loop is CASSLVPRRRNTEAFF. The DNA for the CDR3 is TGTGCCAGCAGCTTGGTCCCGCGGAGGAGGAACACTGAAGCTTTCTTT.

V usage is TRBV11-3 and J usage is TRBJ2-2, with TRBD2 identical over 7 bases. V shed 2 bases, J shed 6 bases, and the junction held 6 bases outside the gene matches. The CDR3 extends over 15 amino acids. The germline CDR1 and CDR2 sequences are SGHNT and YENEEA. The DNA of the CDR3 is TGTGCCAGCAGCTTACGCGGGAGTGGGGCCGGGGAGCTGTTTTTT. Protein product: CASSLRGSGAGELFF. The whole variable domain, filled in from reference TRBV11-3 and TRBJ2-2, reads EAGVVQSPRYKIIEKKQPVAFWCNPISGHNTLYWYLQNLGQGPELLIRYENEEAVDDSQLPKDRFSAERLKGVDSTLKIQPAELGDSAVYLCASSLRGSGAGELFFGEGSRLTVL.

The chain links TRBV1 to TRBJ2-5; the table's D call, TRBD2, was not checked against the DNA. TRBV1 is a pseudogene. The length of the CDR3 is 14 residues. The CDR3 loop reads CASTDGGAGETQYF. The CDR3, as DNA: TGCGCCAGCACGGACGGGGGGGCCGGAGAGACCCAGTACTTC.

V and J are TRBV30 and TRBJ2-3; TRBD1 matches at 9 bases. This CDR3 has 14 amino acids. J lost 4 bases, V lost 5 bases, and 7 bases had no gene match. The germline CDR1 and CDR2 sequences are GTSNPN and SVGIG (reference sequence). CDR3 in amino acids: CAWGTGKGADTQYF. CDR3 bases: TGTGCCTGGGGGACAGGGAAAGGGGCAGATACGCAGTATTTT.

There are a few counts of this clone. J is TRBJ2-7 and V is TRBV28; D is ambiguous. V gave up 10 bases and J gave up 2 bases, with 15 bases separating them. The CDR3 has 13 residues. The germline gives CDR1 MDHEN, CDR2 SYDVKM. The CDR3: CATTEWAAYEQYF. CDR3 in DNA: TGTGCCACCACAGAGTGGGCCGCCTACGAGCAGTACTTC.

The chain uses TRBV19 and TRBJ1-5; 8 bases match TRBD1. CDR1 and CDR2 (germline): LNHDA, SQIVND (reference sequence). There are 14 residues in the CDR3. The junction had 7 bases not matched to a gene; V was cut back by 5 bases and J by 7 bases. Written as DNA, the CDR3 is TGTGCCAGTAGTTTTACAGGGGGGCGGCAGCCCCAGCATTTT. Its translation: CASSFTGGRQPQHF.

This clone has more than one count but fewer than ten. The rearrangement joins TRBV11-3 to TRBJ1-2; 8 bases line up with TRBD1. This CDR3 contains 14 residues. V lost 2 bases to trimming and J lost 4 bases; unmatched junction nucleotides: 3. The germline V gene has CDR1 SGHNT and CDR2 YENEEA. CDR3 sequence reads: CASSLQGAGYGYTF. CDR3 in DNA: TGTGCCAGCAGCTTACAGGGGGCGGGCTATGGCTACACCTTC.

This clone was counted only a few times. This sequence joins TRBV14 and TRBJ2-5; no reliable D call. V gave up 2 bases and J gave up 1 base, with 8 bases separating them. Germline-derived CDR1 and CDR2 are SGHDN and FVKESK. The CDR3 has 14 residues. CDR3 loop: CASSQNRAQETQYF. CDR3 sequence (DNA): TGTGCCAGCAGCCAAAACCGCGCCCAAGAGACCCAGTACTTC.

This clone was recorded many times. The chain joins TRBV11-3 to TRBJ2-1; TRBD2 might be the D (5 bases). The V end was cut by 3 bases, the J end by 3 bases, with 15 bases between. The CDR3 is made up of 16 amino acids. CDR1 and CDR2 from the germline V gene are SGHNT and YENEEA. CDR3 nucleotide sequence: TGTGCCAGCAGCTTGGTGGTTAGCGCATACTACAATGAGCAGTTCTTC. Translating gives CASSLVVSAYYNEQFF.

The rearrangement links TRBV6-4 to TRBJ2-3; D is unresolved. Germline loops: CDR1 MRHNA, CDR2 SNTAGT. Trimming stripped 5 bases from V and 6 bases from J, with 9 bases between. The CDR3 covers 12 residues. The CDR3 here is CASSYQGDTQYF. The CDR3 bases are TGTGCCAGCAGTTACCAAGGGGATACGCAGTATTTT.

The chain is built from TRBV28 and TRBJ2-3, with TRBD2 matching over 11 bases. Germline values: CDR1 MDHEN, CDR2 SYDVKM. The CDR3 totals 14 residues. J gave up 8 bases and V 6 bases, and 7 bases lay outside the gene matches. The CDR3 region is CASRGSGGAPTQYF. CDR3 bases: TGTGCCAGCAGAGGTAGCGGGGGGGCTCCTACGCAGTATTTT.

V gene TRBV18 combines with J gene TRBJ2-3; 9 positions agree with TRBD2. Looked up from germline, CDR1 is KGHSH and CDR2 is LQKENI. The CDR3 contains 16 residues. V shed 3 bases and J 0 bases; nucleotides not matched to a gene: 4. In nucleotides, the CDR3 is TGTGCCAGCTCACCCCTAGCGGGATCTAGCACAGATACGCAGTATTTT. It encodes CASSPLAGSSTDTQYF.

There are a few counts of this clone. The chain couples TRBV6-8 to TRBJ2-3; TRBD1 matches at 8 bases. From germline, CDR1 is MNHGY and CDR2 SAAAGT. Unmatched junction bases numbered 5, after V lost 6 bases and J lost 0 bases. The CDR3 has 15 residues. CDR3: CASRYRGSSTDTQYF. The DNA of the CDR3 is TGTGCCAGCAGGTACAGGGGGTCGAGCACAGATACGCAGTATTTT.

The rearrangement joins TRBV28 to TRBJ1-2, with a possible D match to TRBD1 (6 bases). The CDR3 length is 12 residues. V was shortened by 2 bases and J by 5 bases, with 6 bases between the two germline ends. Germline assignment: CDR1 MDHEN and CDR2 SYDVKM. The chain's CDR3 is CASSLQGYGYTF. Here the CDR3 DNA reads TGTGCCAGCAGTTTACAGGGGTATGGCTACACCTTC.